The next 13 T cell receptor beta chains were all read from a single sample in a study of T cell repertoires in cytomegalovirus infection. MiXCR, run by TCRdb on the reads, gives a single entry per CDR3 protein. The sample includes approximately 100,000 distinct CDR3 sequences, approximately 28% of them seen just once. These receptors lack a known antigen. The source material was CD8+ T cells from cultured PBMCs, sampled from culture after CMV antigen stimulation. Receptors originate from a human donor in good health (CMV status not recorded). Some clones in this sample may be carry-over from other donors' samples.

A few counts support this clonotype. V and J are TRBV5-4 and TRBJ1-1; a possible D gene is TRBD1 (6 bases). Germline V gene data show CDR1 as SGHNT and CDR2 as YYREEE (reference sequence). This CDR3 has 14 amino acids. Trimming cost V 0 bases and J 1 base, with 7 bases left between them. CDR3 in amino acids: CASSLEGQNTEAFF. DNA of the CDR3: TGTGCCAGCAGCTTGGAGGGACAGAACACTGAAGCTTTCTTT. Looking up the rest from reference TRBV5-4 and TRBJ1-1 gives the full variable domain: ETGVTQSPTHLIKTRGQQVTLRCSSQSGHNTVSWYQQALGQGPQFIFQYYREEENGRGNFPPRFSGLQFPNYSSELNVNALELDDSALYLCASSLEGQNTEAFFGQGTRLTVV.

The chain couples TRBV5-4 to TRBJ1-1; D unresolved. The V gene lost 3 bases and the J gene lost 8 bases, with 11 bases spanning the gap. The CDR3 consists of 12 residues. Germline CDR1 reads SGHNT; CDR2 reads YYREEE (reference sequence). CDR3 DNA sequence: TGTGCCAGCAGCTCCATGATTGGGGAAGCTTTCTTT. Residues: CASSSMIGEAFF.

The rearrangement links TRBV27 to TRBJ1-5; D unresolved. Germline assignment: CDR1 MNHEY and CDR2 SMNVEV (reference sequence). V lost 8 bases, J lost 6 bases, and 8 bases lay in between. The CDR3 length is 11 residues. As DNA, the CDR3 is TGTGCCAGCGGGGTTTTTCAGCCCCAGCATTTT. Translation gives CASGVFQPQHF.

This clonotype was detected a few times. The J gene is TRBJ1-6, the V gene TRBV11-1; no firm D call. This CDR3 region has 14 residues. Germline CDR1 reads SGHAT; CDR2 reads FQDESV (reference sequence). The ends were cut back, 6 bases at V and 5 bases at J, with 11 bases in the middle. The CDR3 nucleotides read TGTGCCAGCAGTAGGACCGGGAATAATTCACCCCTCCACTTT. Amino acid sequence: CASSRTGNNSPLHF.

The CDR3 region is CATSRVPGETQYF. The CDR3 coding sequence is TGTGCCACCAGCAGAGTTCCAGGGGAGACCCAGTACTTC. The chain has TRBV15 and TRBJ2-5, with D possibly matching TRBD1 (5 bases). The CDR3 sequence is 13 residues long. Trimming shortened V by 1 base and J by 5 bases, and 8 bases separated the two germline ends. CDR1 is LNHNV and CDR2 is YYDKDF in the germline V gene (reference sequence).

The rearrangement links TRBV7-9 to TRBJ1-6; D perhaps matches TRBD1 (5 bases). V lost 3 bases and J lost 1, with 16 bases in between. In germline, CDR1 is SEHNR, CDR2 FQNEAQ (reference sequence). The CDR3 covers 18 residues. The CDR3 is CASSFRDGKISYNSPLHF. CDR3 DNA: TGTGCCAGCAGCTTCCGGGACGGCAAAATTTCCTATAATTCACCCCTCCACTTT.

This clonotype came up many times. This sequence joins TRBV11-2 and TRBJ2-2, with D maybe TRBD1 (6 bases). The germline CDR1 and CDR2 sequences are SGHAT and FQNNGV. Trimming left V 4 bases short and J 0 bases short, with 12 bases between. There are 16 residues in the CDR3. The CDR3 is CASSSWTESNTGELFF. CDR3 DNA sequence: TGTGCCAGCAGCTCCTGGACAGAGTCGAACACCGGGGAGCTGTTTTTT.

This chain uses TRBV11-2 with TRBJ2-3; D perhaps matches TRBD2 (5 bases). V lost 0 bases to trimming and J lost 2 bases, with 12 bases between them. This CDR3 comprises 16 residues. From germline, CDR1 is SGHAT and CDR2 FQNNGV. For the CDR3, the DNA is TGTGCCAGCAGCTTAGACGTAGCGCCAATCACAGATACGCAGTATTTT. Residues: CASSLDVAPITDTQYF.

V is TRBV12-3 or TRBV12-4 and J is TRBJ2-3; 7 nucleotides line up with TRBD1. Trimming at V came to 3 bases and at J to 4 bases, leaving 4 bases not matched to a gene. The CDR3 is 14 residues long. The DNA of the CDR3 is TGTGCCAGCAGTTTGACAGGGAGCGCAGATACGCAGTATTTT. It translates to CASSLTGSADTQYF.

The chain carries TRBV6-6 and TRBJ1-1; D is undetermined. V lost 4 bases and J lost 0, with 9 bases in between. This CDR3 contains 14 residues. Germline CDR1 reads MNHNY; CDR2 reads SVGAGI (reference sequence). This chain's CDR3 is CASSWEGMNTEAFF. The CDR3 DNA sequence: TGTGCCAGCAGTTGGGAGGGCATGAACACTGAAGCTTTCTTT.

As regards this clonotype: The junction and the germline gene differ at one end; a read error may be behind it. J is TRBJ1-1 and V is TRBV7-9; 10 bases line up with TRBD1. The CDR3 is 15 amino acids. Germline CDR1 SEHNR, CDR2 FQNEAQ (reference sequence). The CDR3 reads CASSVHDRGLGTEAF. CDR3 nucleotide sequence: TGTGCCAGCAGCGTCCATGACAGGGGGCTGGGCACTGAAGCTTTT. Together with reference TRBV7-9 and TRBJ1-1, the CDR3 gives the full variable domain: DTGVSQNPRHKITKRGQNVTFRCDPISEHNRLYWYRQTLGQGPEFLTYFQNEAQLEKSRLLSDRFSAERPKGSFSTLEIQRTEQGDSAMYLCASSVHDRGLGTEAFGQGTRLTVV.

Here the CDR3 reads CASSPLGGTEQYF. CDR3 bases: TGTGCCAGCAGCCCCCTTGGCGGGACCGAGCAGTACTTC. The chain carries TRBV13 and TRBJ2-7, with D perhaps matching TRBD2 (6 bases). The CDR3 consists of 13 residues. Germline assignment: CDR1 PRHDT and CDR2 FYEKMQ (reference sequence). V gave up 5 bases and J gave up 6 bases, with 14 bases separating them.

In its sample, this clonotype was seen a few times. The chain links TRBV5-6 to TRBJ1-3; D remains unclear. The CDR3 loop spans 17 amino acids. Trimming took off 1 base at V and 4 bases at J, with 18 bases between the two ends. Germline V CDR1 and CDR2: SGHDT, YYEEEE. The CDR3 DNA sequence: TGTGCCAGCAGCTTGTTAGAAGAACTTATACTCGGAAACACCATATATTTT. Residues: CASSLLEELILGNTIYF.